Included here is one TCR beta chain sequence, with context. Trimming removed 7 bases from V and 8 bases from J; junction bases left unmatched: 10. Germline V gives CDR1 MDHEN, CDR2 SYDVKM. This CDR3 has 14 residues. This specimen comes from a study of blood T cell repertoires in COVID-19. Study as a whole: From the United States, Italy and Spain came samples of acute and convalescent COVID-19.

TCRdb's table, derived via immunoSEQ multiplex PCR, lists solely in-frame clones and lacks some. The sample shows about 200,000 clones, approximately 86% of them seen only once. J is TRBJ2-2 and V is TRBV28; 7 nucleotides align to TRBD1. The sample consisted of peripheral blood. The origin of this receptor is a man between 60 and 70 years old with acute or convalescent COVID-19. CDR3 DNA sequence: TGTGCCAGCACGAAGGGACAGACCTTTGGGGAGCTGTTTTTT. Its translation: CASTKGQTFGELFF. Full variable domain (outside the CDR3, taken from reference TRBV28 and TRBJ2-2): DVKVTQSSRYLVKRTGEKVFLECVQDMDHENMFWYRQDPGLGLRLIYFSYDVKMKEKGDIPEGYSVSREKKERFSLILESASTNQTSMYLCASTKGQTFGELFFGEGSRLTVL.